The next 17 T cell receptor beta chains were all read from a single sample in a study of T cells in Graves' hyperthyroidism and ophthalmopathy. Authors of the study amplified TCR beta CDR3 regions from RNA transcripts. During a first-round RT-PCR of the TCR CDR3, the HTBI primer set was used. TCRdb reanalysed the multiplex PCR reads using MiXCR and keeps one entry per CDR3 protein. The data hold under 750,000 distinct CDR3 sequences, with roughly 20% observed a single time. Sequencing used blood. These receptors were obtained from a woman between 45 and 60 years old with Graves' hyperthyroidism that later progressed to Graves' ophthalmopathy.

The rearrangement links TRBV13 to TRBJ2-1; 11 bases map to TRBD2. V was pared by 2 bases and J by 7 bases, with 13 bases of the junction left unmatched. The CDR3 loop spans 18 amino acids. Germline V gene data show CDR1 as PRHDT and CDR2 as FYEKMQ (reference sequence). The CDR3 DNA follows: TGTGCCAGCAGCTTATACGGGCTAGCGGGGGGAATTGGTAATGAGCAGTTCTTC. Protein: CASSLYGLAGGIGNEQFF. Filled out from reference TRBV13 and TRBJ2-1, the complete variable domain reads AAGVIQSPRHLIKEKRETATLKCYPIPRHDTVYWYQQGPGQDPQFLISFYEKMQSDKGSIPDRFSAQQFSDYHSELNMSSLELGDSALYFCASSLYGLAGGIGNEQFFGPGTRLTVL.

Comments on this clonotype: The junction departs from the called germline gene at one end, perhaps through a read error. This rearrangement joins TRBV7-9 to TRBJ1-2, with unresolved D. Germline values: CDR1 SEHNR, CDR2 FQNEAQ (reference sequence). This CDR3 spans 16 amino acids. The CDR3 sequence is CASSPVWYNGNYGCTF. CDR3 nucleotides: TGTGCCAGCAGCCCCGTCTGGTACAACGGGAACTATGGCTGCACCTTC.

J is TRBJ2-6 and V is TRBV11-2; D unclear. Germline CDR1 is SGHAT and CDR2 is FQNNGV. The CDR3 consists of 17 residues. Deletions cut 1 base from V and 0 bases from J, with 10 bases between. The CDR3 nucleotides read TGTGCCAGCAGCTTAGGGGGAAACCCCTCTGGGGCCAACGTCCTGACTTTC. Translated: CASSLGGNPSGANVLTF.

Many counts were recorded for this clonotype. The rearrangement uses TRBV7-3 and TRBJ2-1; 7 positions match TRBD1. V shed 6 bases, J shed 6 bases, and the junction held 5 bases outside the gene matches. CDR3 length: 13 amino acids. CDR1 and CDR2 (germline): SGHTA, FQGTGA. The CDR3 region has the DNA TGTGCCAGCAGAGAGCAGGGGGTCAATGAGCAGTTCTTC. Protein product: CASREQGVNEQFF.

This clonotype was seen a handful of times. The V and J genes are TRBV20-1 and TRBJ2-5, with 8 bases fitting TRBD2. V lost 0 bases, J lost 2 bases, and 5 bases stayed unmatched. The length of the CDR3 is 15 residues. Germline values: CDR1 DFQATT, CDR2 SNEGSKA (reference sequence). The CDR3 region is CSARDWTSRQETQYF. DNA of the CDR3: TGCAGTGCTAGAGATTGGACTAGCCGGCAAGAGACCCAGTACTTC.

The CDR3 loop is CASGLRRSGQDNTGELFF. As DNA, the CDR3 is TGTGCTAGTGGTTTGCGACGATCGGGCCAGGACAACACCGGGGAGCTGTTTTTT. The chain recombines TRBV12-5 with TRBJ2-2; D gene ambiguous. The CDR3 runs to 18 residues. Between the trimmed V and J ends, which lost 2 bases and 2 bases, there was a span of 18 bases. CDR1 LGHNT and CDR2 FRNRAP come from the germline V gene.

This clonotype was observed at least ten times. The rearrangement joins TRBV20-1 to TRBJ1-1; D is perhaps TRBD1 (6 bases). There are 14 residues in the CDR3. The germline CDR1 and CDR2 sequences are DFQATT and SNEGSKA (reference sequence). Trimming shortened V by 6 bases and J by 1 base, and 15 bases separated the two germline ends. As DNA, the CDR3 is TGCAGTGCCGCTGGACAGCGCGGGAACACTGAAGCTTTCTTT. This codes for CSAAGQRGNTEAFF.

This clonotype was observed at least ten times. The CDR3 sequence is CASSLDPGGGQPQHF. DNA of the CDR3: TGTGCCAGCAGCTTAGATCCAGGAGGAGGTCAGCCCCAGCATTTT. The genes are TRBV11-2 and TRBJ1-5; no firm D call. The CDR3 is made up of 15 amino acids. Germline V gives CDR1 SGHAT, CDR2 FQNNGV. The ends were cut back, 0 bases at V and 6 bases at J, with 12 bases in the middle. The full variable domain, in which reference TRBV11-2 and TRBJ1-5 provide the parts outside the CDR3, is EAGVAQSPRYKIIEKRQSVAFWCNPISGHATLYWYQQILGQGPKLLIQFQNNGVVDDSQLPKDRFSAERLKGVDSTLKIQPAKLEDSAVYLCASSLDPGGGQPQHFGDGTRLSIL.

This clonotype occurred a few times. V usage is TRBV18 and J usage is TRBJ1-6; weak D call: TRBD1 (6 bases). Germline V CDR1 and CDR2: KGHSH, LQKENI. This CDR3 is built from 15 residues. V lost 3 bases, J lost 14 bases, and 20 bases lay in between. Here the CDR3 reads CASSPYEDGQGSLHF. CDR3 DNA: TGTGCCAGCTCACCTTATGAGGACGGGCAGGGGTCCCTCCACTTT. Together with reference TRBV18 and TRBJ1-6, the CDR3 gives the full variable domain: NAGVMQNPRHLVRRRGQEARLRCSPMKGHSHVYWYRQLPEEGLKFMVYLQKENIIDESGMPKERFSAEFPKEGPSILRIQQVVRGDSAAYFCASSPYEDGQGSLHFGNGTRLTVT.

The table lists this clonotype with many counts. The chain uses TRBV11-2 and TRBJ2-1, with TRBD2 matching over 10 bases. The V gene end was trimmed by 5 bases and the J gene end by 11 bases; junction bases not matched to a gene: 6. Germline V gives CDR1 SGHAT, CDR2 FQNNGV. The CDR3 runs to 13 residues. The CDR3 spells CASSPKTSGKQFF. In DNA, the CDR3 is TGTGCCAGCAGCCCAAAAACTAGCGGGAAGCAGTTCTTC. Full variable domain (remainder filled in from reference TRBV11-2 and TRBJ2-1): EAGVAQSPRYKIIEKRQSVAFWCNPISGHATLYWYQQILGQGPKLLIQFQNNGVVDDSQLPKDRFSAERLKGVDSTLKIQPAKLEDSAVYLCASSPKTSGKQFFGPGTRLTVL.

This clonotype was detected ten times or more. This chain connects TRBV5-1 to TRBJ2-7, with no clear D. The germline CDR1 and CDR2 sequences are SGHRS and YFSETQ. The CDR3 has 15 residues. Trimming cost V 2 bases and J 0 bases, with 12 bases left between them. The CDR3 sequence: CASSFDPVSSYEQYF. As DNA, the CDR3 is TGCGCCAGCAGCTTTGACCCAGTGAGCTCCTACGAGCAGTACTTC.

This clonotype was seen a handful of times. V usage is TRBV27 and J usage is TRBJ2-7; 8 nucleotides agree with TRBD2. V lost 7 bases to trimming and J lost 2 bases; unmatched junction nucleotides: 4. The germline CDR1 and CDR2 sequences are MNHEY and SMNVEV (reference sequence). The CDR3 sequence is 13 residues long. CDR3 protein: CASTGGAPYEQYF. The CDR3 DNA follows: TGTGCCAGCACCGGGGGGGCACCCTACGAGCAGTACTTC.

This clonotype was recorded many times. V and J are TRBV3-1 and TRBJ2-5; 15 bases are a match to TRBD2. The germline CDR1 and CDR2 sequences are LGHDT and YNNKEL (reference sequence). CDR3 length: 18 amino acids. The trim removed 4 bases at V and 2 bases at J, leaving 8 bases unmatched. CDR3 in amino acids: CASSPWGLAGGKQETQYF. The CDR3 bases are TGTGCCAGCAGCCCGTGGGGACTAGCGGGGGGAAAGCAAGAGACCCAGTACTTC.

This clonotype has at least ten counts. The chain couples TRBV7-9 to TRBJ2-5; TRBD2 might be the D (5 bases). The V end was cut by 2 bases, the J end by 5 bases, with 9 bases between. This CDR3 is 13 amino acids long. CDR1 SEHNR and CDR2 FQNEAQ come from the germline V gene (reference sequence). The CDR3 DNA follows: TGTGCCAGCAGCTTAAGGACGGGGGAGACCCAGTACTTC. It is translated as CASSLRTGETQYF.

Comment on this clonotype: It may be a read error: a sequence one base away is much more abundant. V and J are TRBV2 and TRBJ1-5; a weak D match, TRBD1 (6 bases). Germline values: CDR1 SNHLY, CDR2 FYNNEI. The CDR3 covers 15 residues. CDR3 bases: TGTGCCAGCAGCGAAGCAGGGGCGGACAATCAGCCCCGGCATTTT. Protein product: CASSEAGADNQPRHF.

The chain has TRBV15 and TRBJ2-1, with 7 bases identical to TRBD1. The J segment lost 4 bases and the V segment lost 2 bases, leaving 8 bases of the junction unmatched. This CDR3 has 16 amino acids. Germline CDR1 reads LNHNV; CDR2 reads YYDKDF (reference sequence). The CDR3 region is CATSRIDRDIYNEQFF. The CDR3 region has the DNA TGTGCCACCAGCAGAATTGACAGGGATATTTACAATGAGCAGTTCTTC.

This clonotype has just a few counts. CDR3 protein: CASSQAGYQETQYF. As DNA, the CDR3 is TGCGCCAGCAGCCAAGCGGGGTACCAAGAGACCCAGTACTTC. The rearrangement links TRBV4-1 to TRBJ2-5; tentatively, D is TRBD2 (5 bases). Per the germline V gene, CDR1 is MGHRA and CDR2 is YSYEKL. V gave up 1 base and J gave up 0 bases, with 6 bases separating them. CDR3 size: 14 residues.